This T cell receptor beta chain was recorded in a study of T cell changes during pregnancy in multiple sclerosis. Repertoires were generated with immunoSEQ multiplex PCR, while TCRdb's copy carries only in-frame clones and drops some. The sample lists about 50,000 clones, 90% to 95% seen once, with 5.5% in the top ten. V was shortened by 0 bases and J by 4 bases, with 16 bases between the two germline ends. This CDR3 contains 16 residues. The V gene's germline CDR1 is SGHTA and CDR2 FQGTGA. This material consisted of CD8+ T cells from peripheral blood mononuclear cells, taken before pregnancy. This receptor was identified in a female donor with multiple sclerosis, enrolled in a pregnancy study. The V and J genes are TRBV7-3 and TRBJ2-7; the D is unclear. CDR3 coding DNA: TGTGCCAGCAGCTTAACTAGCAACCTAGAGATTTACGAGCAGTACTTC. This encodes CASSLTSNLEIYEQYF.